This T cell receptor (beta chain) was retrieved from a study of blood T cell repertoires in COVID-19. This CDR3 is built from 13 residues. Germline CDR1 SGHTA, CDR2 FQGNSA. Trimming pared 5 bases from V and 5 bases from J, leaving 12 bases between. This clone was seen more than once but under ten times. As handled by the study authors: Estimates of nucleated cell counts were drawn from the amplification of reference gene primers. Profiling relied on immunoSEQ multiplex PCR, and the TCRdb table lists in-frame clones only, not all of them. D and trimming come from the DNA, and the V and J calls and clone size come from that table. The sample shows roughly 200,000 clones, over 85% of them seen only once. In terms of age and location, participants ranged from about 18 to 95 years and lived in about two dozen US areas.

The rearrangement joins TRBV7-2 to TRBJ1-1; maybe TRBD1 (6 bases). The clonotype was recovered from a woman in her twenties or thirties with acute COVID-19. The sequencing sample was made of PBMCs or T cells enriched from blood (not recorded which). The chain's CDR3 is CASSKAQGTEAFF. CDR3 sequence (DNA): TGTGCCAGCAGCAAGGCCCAGGGGACTGAAGCTTTCTTT.